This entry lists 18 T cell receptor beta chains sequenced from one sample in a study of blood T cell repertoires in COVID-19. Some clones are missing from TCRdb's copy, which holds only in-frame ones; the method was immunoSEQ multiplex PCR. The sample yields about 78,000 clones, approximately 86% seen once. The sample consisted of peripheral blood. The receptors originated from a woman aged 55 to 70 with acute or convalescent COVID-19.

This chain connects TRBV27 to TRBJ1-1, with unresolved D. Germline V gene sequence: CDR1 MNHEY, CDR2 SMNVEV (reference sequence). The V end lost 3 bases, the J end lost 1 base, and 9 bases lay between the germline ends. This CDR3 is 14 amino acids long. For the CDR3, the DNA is TGTGCCAGCAGTTTCAGGCCTCCGAACACTGAAGCTTTCTTT. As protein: CASSFRPPNTEAFF.

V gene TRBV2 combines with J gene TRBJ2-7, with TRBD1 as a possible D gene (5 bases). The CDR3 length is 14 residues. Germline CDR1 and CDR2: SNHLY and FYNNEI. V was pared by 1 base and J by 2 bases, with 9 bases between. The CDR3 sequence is CASSEGVDTYEQYF. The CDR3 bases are TGTGCCAGCAGTGAAGGGGTGGACACCTACGAGCAGTACTTC. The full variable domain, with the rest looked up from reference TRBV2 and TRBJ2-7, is EPEVTQTPSHQVTQMGQEVILRCVPISNHLYFYWYRQILGQKVEFLVSFYNNEISEKSEIFDDQFSVERPDGSNFTLKIRSTKLEDSAMYFCASSEGVDTYEQYFGPGTRLTVT.

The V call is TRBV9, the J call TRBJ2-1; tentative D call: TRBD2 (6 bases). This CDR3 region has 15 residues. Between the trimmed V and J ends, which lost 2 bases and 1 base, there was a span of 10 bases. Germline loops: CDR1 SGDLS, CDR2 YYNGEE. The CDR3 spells CASSVGGISYNEQFF. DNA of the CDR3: TGTGCCAGCAGCGTTGGCGGGATTTCCTACAATGAGCAGTTCTTC.

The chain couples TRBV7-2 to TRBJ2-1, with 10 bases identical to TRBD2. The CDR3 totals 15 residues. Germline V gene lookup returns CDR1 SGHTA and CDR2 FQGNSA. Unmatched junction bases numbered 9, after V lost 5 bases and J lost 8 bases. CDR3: CASSPFQREGDEQFF. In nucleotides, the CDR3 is TGTGCCAGCAGCCCATTCCAGCGGGAGGGTGATGAGCAGTTCTTC.

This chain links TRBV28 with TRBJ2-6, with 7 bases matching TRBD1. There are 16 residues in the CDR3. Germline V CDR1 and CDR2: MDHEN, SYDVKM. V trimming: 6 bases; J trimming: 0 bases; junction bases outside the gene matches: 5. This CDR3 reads CASSPGTASGANVLTF. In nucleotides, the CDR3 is TGTGCCAGCAGCCCCGGGACAGCCTCTGGGGCCAACGTCCTGACTTTC.

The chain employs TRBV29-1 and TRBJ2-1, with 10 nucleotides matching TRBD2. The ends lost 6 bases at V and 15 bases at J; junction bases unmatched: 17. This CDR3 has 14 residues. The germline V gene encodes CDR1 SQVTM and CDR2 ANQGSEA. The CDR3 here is CSVDATPTSGFLFF. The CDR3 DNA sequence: TGCAGCGTGGACGCGACACCGACTAGCGGGTTCCTGTTCTTC.

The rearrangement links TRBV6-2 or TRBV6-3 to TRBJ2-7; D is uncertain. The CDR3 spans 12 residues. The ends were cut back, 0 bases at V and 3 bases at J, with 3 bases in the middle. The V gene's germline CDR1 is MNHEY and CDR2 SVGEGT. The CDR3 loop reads CASSYSIYEQYF. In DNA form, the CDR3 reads TGTGCCAGCAGTTACTCTATCTACGAGCAGTACTTC.

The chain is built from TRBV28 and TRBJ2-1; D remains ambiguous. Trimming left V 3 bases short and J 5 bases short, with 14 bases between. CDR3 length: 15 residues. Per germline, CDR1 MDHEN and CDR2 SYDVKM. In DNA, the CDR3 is TGTGCCAGCAGTTTGCCGACCGGGTCCCACAATGAGCAGTTCTTC. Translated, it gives CASSLPTGSHNEQFF.

CDR3 nucleotide sequence: TGCGCCAGCAGCTTGGGTGTGGGGGGGTCTCCCGAAAAACTGTTTTTT. Protein sequence: CASSLGVGGSPEKLFF. The J gene is TRBJ1-4, the V gene TRBV5-1, with a weak D call TRBD1 (5 bases). Germline V lookup: CDR1 SGHRS, CDR2 YFSETQ. This CDR3 contains 16 residues. V shed 0 bases and J shed 8 bases, with 17 bases lying between them. The full variable domain, its missing parts supplied by reference TRBV5-1 and TRBJ1-4, is KAGVTQTPRYLIKTRGQQVTLSCSPISGHRSVSWYQQTPGQGLQFLFEYFSETQRNKGNFPGRFSGRQFSNSRSEMNVSTLELGDSALYLCASSLGVGGSPEKLFFGSGTQLSVL.

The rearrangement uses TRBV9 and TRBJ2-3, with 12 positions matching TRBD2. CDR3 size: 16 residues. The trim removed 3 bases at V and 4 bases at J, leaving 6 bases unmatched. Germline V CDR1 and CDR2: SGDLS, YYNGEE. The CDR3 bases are TGTGCCAGCAGCGCCCTAGCGGGAGGGCCCGCAGATACGCAGTATTTT. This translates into CASSALAGGPADTQYF.

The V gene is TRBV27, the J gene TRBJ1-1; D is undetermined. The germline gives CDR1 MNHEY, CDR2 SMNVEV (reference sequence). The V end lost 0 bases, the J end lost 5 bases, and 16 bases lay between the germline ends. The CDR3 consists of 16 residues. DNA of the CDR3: TGTGCCAGCAGTTTATCAGCGCGAGCCGGAGGGACTGAAGCTTTCTTT. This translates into CASSLSARAGGTEAFF.

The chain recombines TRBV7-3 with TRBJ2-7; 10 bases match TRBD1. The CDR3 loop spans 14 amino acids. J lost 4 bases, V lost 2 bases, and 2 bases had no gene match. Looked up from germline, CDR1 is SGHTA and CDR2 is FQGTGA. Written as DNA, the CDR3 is TGTGCCAGCAGCTTAGCGGGACAGGGGTACGAGCAGTACTTC. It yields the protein CASSLAGQGYEQYF.

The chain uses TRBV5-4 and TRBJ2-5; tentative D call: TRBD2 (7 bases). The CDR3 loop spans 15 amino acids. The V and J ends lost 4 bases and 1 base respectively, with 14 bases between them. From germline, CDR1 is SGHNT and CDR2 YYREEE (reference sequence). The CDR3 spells CASSLEGGTQETQYF. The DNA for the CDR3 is TGTGCCAGCAGCCTTGAGGGGGGGACCCAAGAGACCCAGTACTTC.

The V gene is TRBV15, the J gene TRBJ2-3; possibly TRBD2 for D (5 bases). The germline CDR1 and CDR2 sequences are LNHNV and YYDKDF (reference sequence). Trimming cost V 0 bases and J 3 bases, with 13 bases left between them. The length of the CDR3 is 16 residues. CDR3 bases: TGTGCCACCAGCAGAGATCTGGTGGGAGCGACAGATACGCAGTATTTT. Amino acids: CATSRDLVGATDTQYF.

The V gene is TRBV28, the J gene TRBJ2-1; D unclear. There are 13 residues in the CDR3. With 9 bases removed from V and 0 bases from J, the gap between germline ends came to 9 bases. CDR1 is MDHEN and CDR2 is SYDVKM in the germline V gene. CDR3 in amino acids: CARPLSSYNEQFF. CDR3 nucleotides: TGTGCCAGGCCTTTGAGCTCCTACAATGAGCAGTTCTTC.

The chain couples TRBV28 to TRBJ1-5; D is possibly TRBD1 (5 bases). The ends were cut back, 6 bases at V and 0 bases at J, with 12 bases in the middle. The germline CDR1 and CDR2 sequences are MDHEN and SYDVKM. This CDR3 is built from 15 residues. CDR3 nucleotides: TGTGCCAGCAGGTCCGGGGGGAATAGCAATCAGCCCCAGCATTTT. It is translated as CASRSGGNSNQPQHF.

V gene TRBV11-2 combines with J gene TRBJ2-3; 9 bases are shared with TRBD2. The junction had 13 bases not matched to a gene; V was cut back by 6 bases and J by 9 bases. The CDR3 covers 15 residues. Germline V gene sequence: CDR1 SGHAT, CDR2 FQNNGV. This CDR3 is CASSTGTSPVLTQYF. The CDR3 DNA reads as TGTGCCAGCAGTACCGGGACTAGCCCCGTTTTGACGCAGTATTTT. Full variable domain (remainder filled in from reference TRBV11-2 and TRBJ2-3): EAGVAQSPRYKIIEKRQSVAFWCNPISGHATLYWYQQILGQGPKLLIQFQNNGVVDDSQLPKDRFSAERLKGVDSTLKIQPAKLEDSAVYLCASSTGTSPVLTQYFGPGTRLTVL.

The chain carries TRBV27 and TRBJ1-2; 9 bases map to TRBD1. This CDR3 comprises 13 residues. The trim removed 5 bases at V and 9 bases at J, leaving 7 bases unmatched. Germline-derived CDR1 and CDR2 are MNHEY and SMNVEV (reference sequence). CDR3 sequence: CASSTWTGERYTF. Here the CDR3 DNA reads TGTGCCAGCAGTACCTGGACAGGGGAACGCTACACCTTC.